What follows is one T cell receptor beta chain and its context. The CDR3 consists of 15 residues. The germline V gene has CDR1 LNHNV and CDR2 YYDKDF (reference sequence). The V segment lost 0 bases and the J segment 7 bases; nucleotides outside the gene matches: 6. The sample is drawn from a study of technical replicates of blood from a handful of donors. Clones were read by immunoSEQ multiplex PCR, and TCRdb kept only the in-frame ones, dropping some. The sample holds some 11,000 clones, about 90% seen once. The TCR was taken from a human donor in good health. V is TRBV15 and J is TRBJ2-7; 10 bases align to TRBD2. The specimen sequenced was PBMCs. This CDR3 is CATSRELAGLREQYF. As DNA, the CDR3 is TGTGCCACCAGCAGAGAACTAGCGGGACTACGGGAGCAGTACTTC.